The clone carrying this TCR beta chain occurred a few times. The sample comes from a study of Graves' ophthalmopathy and Graves' hyperthyroidism. Across the whole study: Peripheral blood (taken before any treatment) was collected at initial diagnosis.

The CDR3 sequence is 13 residues long. Germline lookup yields CDR1 DFQATT and CDR2 SNEGSKA (reference sequence). Deletions cut 3 bases from V and 2 bases from J, with 10 bases between. RNA transcripts provided the template for amplifying TCR beta CDR3 regions. In the first round, RT-PCR was carried out with HTBI primers, and a multiplex PCR formed the second round. TCRdb fed the multiplex PCR reads into MiXCR, producing one record per CDR3 protein. The repertoire consists of a few hundred thousand distinct CDR3 sequences, with about a sixth occurring once and the leading ten covering around an eighth.

What was sequenced was peripheral blood. The clonotype originates from an adult man with Graves' ophthalmopathy. This chain uses TRBV20-1 with TRBJ2-5; D ambiguous. As DNA, the CDR3 is TGCAGTGCTAGTTACCCAATGCAAGAGACCCAGTACTTC. Amino acid sequence: CSASYPMQETQYF.